This T cell receptor (beta chain) was recorded in a study of blood T cell repertoires in COVID-19. On the study more broadly: Acute-phase and convalescent COVID-19 samples originated in the United States, Italy and Spain.

How the authors handled the data: Amplified reference gene primers provided the basis for estimating nucleated cell counts. The assay was immunoSEQ multiplex PCR, and TCRdb's table has in-frame clones only and misses some. That table gives V, J and clone size, and the DNA gave D and trimming. The sample carries about 280,000 clones, about four fifths recorded once. The study recruited people aged roughly 18 to 100 years across approximately 24 US areas. Clinical histories supplied by participants themselves formed the basis of cohort assignment. The sequencing sample was made of PBMCs or T cells enriched from blood (not recorded which). The TCR comes from a man aged 40-49 years who had been exposed to COVID-19.

Written as DNA, the CDR3 is TGTGCCCTCCGGGACACGGGACGTGAAGAGCAGTACTTC. Translating it yields CALRDTGREEQYF. V usage is TRBV10-3 and J usage is TRBJ2-7; D perhaps matches TRBD1 (6 bases). V was cut by 11 bases and J by 7 bases, with 21 bases left in between. Germline values: CDR1 ENHRY, CDR2 SYGVKD. This CDR3 comprises 13 residues.